What follows are 26 T cell receptor beta chains derived from one specimen sequenced in a study of blood T cell repertoires in COVID-19. Some clones are missing from TCRdb's copy, which holds only in-frame ones; the method was immunoSEQ multiplex PCR. The sample lists under 250,000 clones; approximately 85% were seen once. The material sequenced was peripheral blood. The receptors here all came from an elderly man with acute or convalescent COVID-19.

V gene TRBV9 combines with J gene TRBJ1-2; D is unclear. The CDR3 sequence is 14 residues long. V gave up 4 bases and J gave up 8 bases, with 18 bases separating them. Germline lookup yields CDR1 SGDLS and CDR2 YYNGEE. The CDR3 loop is CASSLSEGVMGYTF. The DNA for the CDR3 is TGTGCCAGCAGCCTCAGCGAGGGCGTAATGGGCTACACCTTC.

The chain couples TRBV6-1 to TRBJ2-7; perhaps TRBD1 as D (6 bases). Trimming left V 2 bases short and J 4 bases short, with 15 bases between. The germline CDR1 and CDR2 sequences are MNHNS and SASEGT. This CDR3 is built from 15 residues. The CDR3 nucleotides are TGTGCCAGCAGTGAATGGGGGCAGGGCTTATACGAGCAGTACTTC. Translating gives CASSEWGQGLYEQYF.

The chain carries TRBV7-9 and TRBJ1-5; 9 nucleotides match TRBD1. The junction had 5 bases not matched to a gene; V was cut back by 5 bases and J by 3 bases. Germline V gene sequence: CDR1 SEHNR, CDR2 FQNEAQ (reference sequence). The CDR3 runs to 15 residues. The CDR3 sequence: CASSPGQGINQPQHF. Written as DNA, the CDR3 is TGTGCCAGCAGCCCGGGACAGGGAATCAATCAGCCCCAGCATTTT.

The chain has TRBV5-1 and TRBJ2-5, with TRBD2 as a possible D gene (5 bases). CDR1 SGHRS and CDR2 YFSETQ come from the germline V gene. The CDR3 spans 15 residues. Trimming shortened V by 1 base and J by 1 base, and 11 bases separated the two germline ends. CDR3 loop: CASSLLPTTQETQYF. DNA of the CDR3: TGCGCCAGCAGCTTGCTTCCGACTACCCAAGAGACCCAGTACTTC. The whole variable domain, remainder taken from reference TRBV5-1 and TRBJ2-5, is KAGVTQTPRYLIKTRGQQVTLSCSPISGHRSVSWYQQTPGQGLQFLFEYFSETQRNKGNFPGRFSGRQFSNSRSEMNVSTLELGDSALYLCASSLLPTTQETQYFGPGTRLLVL.

The chain has TRBV11-2 and TRBJ2-2, with D perhaps TRBD2 (6 bases). From germline, CDR1 is SGHAT and CDR2 FQNNGV. V was clipped by 1 base and J by 1 base, with 10 bases between them. CDR3 length equals 16 residues. CDR3 in amino acids: CASSLGPGRNTGELFF. The CDR3 DNA reads as TGTGCCAGCAGCTTAGGCCCCGGGAGGAACACCGGGGAGCTGTTTTTT.

In nucleotides, the CDR3 is TGTGCCAGCATCCCCTGGCAGGGCTCCTACAATGAGCAGTTCTTC. Its translation is CASIPWQGSYNEQFF. The chain combines TRBV28 with TRBJ2-1, with a weak D call TRBD1 (5 bases). The CDR3 is made up of 15 amino acids. Germline CDR1 and CDR2: MDHEN and SYDVKM. V lost 7 bases, J lost 0 bases, and 13 bases lay in between.

CDR3 amino acids: CAGGDGPRGTEAFF. The CDR3 DNA follows: TGTGCCGGGGGGGACGGCCCGAGAGGCACTGAAGCTTTCTTT. The chain carries TRBV6-5 and TRBJ1-1, with D possibly TRBD1 on 5 matching bases. Looked up from germline, CDR1 is MNHEY and CDR2 is SVGAGI. Trimming took 11 bases from V and 4 from J, leaving 20 bases between them. The CDR3 runs 14 residues.

The genes are TRBV6-6 and TRBJ1-1, with 8 nucleotides matching TRBD1. This CDR3 comprises 16 residues. CDR1 and CDR2 from the germline V gene are MNHNY and SVGAGI (reference sequence). V was pared by 6 bases and J by 1 base, with 10 bases of the junction left unmatched. This CDR3 reads CASRTTYGTGNTEAFF. The CDR3 DNA sequence: TGTGCCAGCAGAACAACTTACGGGACAGGGAACACTGAAGCTTTCTTT.

The V gene is TRBV6-5, the J gene TRBJ2-7, with D possibly TRBD2 on 6 matching bases. V was pared by 1 base and J by 5 bases, with 15 bases between. The CDR3 runs to 15 residues. The V gene's germline CDR1 is MNHEY and CDR2 SVGAGI. CDR3 bases: TGTGCCAGCAGTTACTGGTCGGGAGCCAGCGACGAGCAGTACTTC. The encoded protein is CASSYWSGASDEQYF.

The rearrangement uses TRBV29-1 and TRBJ2-2, with 11 nucleotides matching TRBD1. The CDR3 loop spans 13 amino acids. Trimming removed 7 bases from V and 7 bases from J; junction bases left unmatched: 5. From germline, CDR1 is SQVTM and CDR2 ANQGSEA. CDR3 amino acids: CSGRDRGDGELFF. For the CDR3, the DNA is TGCAGCGGCCGGGACAGGGGGGACGGGGAGCTGTTTTTT.

The genes are TRBV19 and TRBJ2-3, with 8 bases fitting TRBD2. CDR3 length: 16 amino acids. With V trimmed by 5 bases and J by 3 bases, 10 bases remained unmatched. Germline CDR1 reads LNHDA; CDR2 reads SQIVND (reference sequence). CDR3 bases: TGTGCCAGTAGTGAGACCGGGAGGGCCGATACAGATACGCAGTATTTT. This sequence encodes CASSETGRADTDTQYF.

The V call is TRBV18, the J call TRBJ1-5, with 7 bases that match TRBD1. Germline CDR1 KGHSH, CDR2 LQKENI. The V segment lost 3 bases and the J segment 9 bases; nucleotides outside the gene matches: 2. This CDR3 region has 12 residues. CDR3 in amino acids: CASSPRQGPQHF. DNA of the CDR3: TGTGCCAGCTCACCGAGACAGGGGCCCCAGCATTTT.

V is TRBV11-3 and J is TRBJ2-3; 7 bases align to TRBD2. Germline assignment: CDR1 SGHNT and CDR2 YENEEA. The trim removed 5 bases at V and 8 bases at J, leaving 10 bases unmatched. The CDR3 has 14 amino acids. CDR3 protein: CASSRTGSGGTQYF. CDR3 in DNA: TGTGCCAGCAGCCGGACGGGCTCGGGAGGTACGCAGTATTTT. The full variable domain, completed using reference TRBV11-3 and TRBJ2-3, is EAGVVQSPRYKIIEKKQPVAFWCNPISGHNTLYWYLQNLGQGPELLIRYENEEAVDDSQLPKDRFSAERLKGVDSTLKIQPAELGDSAVYLCASSRTGSGGTQYFGPGTRLTVL.

This chain links TRBV5-5 with TRBJ2-2; 9 nucleotides line up with TRBD2. The CDR3 is made up of 16 amino acids. CDR1 and CDR2 (germline): SGHKS, YYEKEE (reference sequence). The V segment lost 0 bases and the J segment 2 bases; nucleotides outside the gene matches: 2. The CDR3 bases are TGTGCCAGCAGCTTGGGGCTAGCGGGAAACACCGGGGAGCTGTTTTTT. It is translated as CASSLGLAGNTGELFF.

The J gene is TRBJ2-7, the V gene TRBV7-2; possible D gene TRBD1, 6 bases. CDR3 length: 16 residues. Between the trimmed V and J ends, which lost 1 base and 0 bases, there was a span of 13 bases. Germline CDR1 and CDR2: SGHTA and FQGNSA. The CDR3 sequence: CASSLVGTKPSYEQYF. The CDR3 DNA follows: TGTGCCAGCAGCTTAGTTGGGACAAAACCCTCCTACGAGCAGTACTTC.

The chain has TRBV9 and TRBJ2-5, with 10 bases aligning to TRBD1. Germline V gene data show CDR1 as SGDLS and CDR2 as YYNGEE. The V segment lost 3 bases and the J segment 7 bases; nucleotides outside the gene matches: 6. The CDR3 loop spans 14 amino acids. CDR3 bases: TGTGCCAGCAGCGCCCGGGGACAGGGGTGGACCCAGTACTTC. As protein: CASSARGQGWTQYF. The full variable domain, rest sourced from reference TRBV9 and TRBJ2-5, is DSGVTQTPKHLITATGQRVTLRCSPRSGDLSVYWYQQSLDQGLQFLIQYYNGEERAKGNILERFSAQQFPDLHSELNLSSLELGDSALYFCASSARGQGWTQYFGPGTRLLVL.

J is TRBJ2-2 and V is TRBV6-5; D remains ambiguous. Germline V gene data show CDR1 as MNHEY and CDR2 as SVGAGI. With 8 bases removed from V and 6 bases from J, the gap between germline ends came to 16 bases. CDR3 length equals 14 residues. This CDR3 is CASLRRGSSGELFF. The CDR3 nucleotides are TGTGCCAGCCTAAGGCGCGGAAGTTCCGGGGAGCTGTTTTTT.

The CDR3 reads CASRLTSGSFREQFF. CDR3 bases: TGTGCCAGCAGGCTAACTAGCGGGAGTTTCCGTGAGCAGTTCTTC. The chain carries TRBV5-5 and TRBJ2-1; 11 bases align to TRBD2. Trimming took 5 bases from V and 9 from J; bases not matched to a gene: 10. There are 15 residues in the CDR3. Germline CDR1 SGHKS, CDR2 YYEKEE (reference sequence).

The rearrangement uses TRBV25-1 and TRBJ1-5; perhaps TRBD1 as D (5 bases). Germline lookup yields CDR1 MGHDK and CDR2 SYGVNS. Trimming took 2 bases from V and 2 from J, leaving 10 bases between them. The CDR3 consists of 15 residues. The CDR3 DNA reads TGTGCCAGCAGTGAAGCAGCGGGGGGCAATCAGCCCCAGCATTTT. It yields the protein CASSEAAGGNQPQHF.

Written as DNA, the CDR3 is TGTGCCGGTACAGGTTCTAATTCACCCCTCCACTTT. It specifies CAGTGSNSPLHF. This chain connects TRBV2 to TRBJ1-6, with D tentatively TRBD1 (5 bases). Per the germline V gene, CDR1 is SNHLY and CDR2 is FYNNEI. Trimming shortened V by 11 bases and J by 6 bases, and 11 bases separated the two germline ends. The CDR3 sequence is 12 residues long.

The chain carries TRBV3-1 (or the pseudogene TRBV3-2) and TRBJ2-2; tentatively, D is TRBD2 (5 bases). This CDR3 has 11 residues. Germline V gives CDR1 LGHDT, CDR2 YNNKEL (reference sequence). The CDR3 DNA reads TGTGCATCAGCGAGGGCCGGGGAGCTGTTTTTT. It codes for CASARAGELFF.

The genes are TRBV5-1 and TRBJ1-5; perhaps TRBD1 as D (6 bases). V lost 0 bases and J lost 13, with 14 bases in between. Germline lookup yields CDR1 SGHRS and CDR2 YFSETQ. The CDR3 loop spans 13 amino acids. The CDR3 here is CASSLVSGGAQHF. In nucleotides, the CDR3 is TGCGCCAGCAGCTTGGTGAGCGGGGGGGCGCAGCATTTT.

The V and J genes are TRBV5-1 and TRBJ1-1; unclear D gene. V was clipped by 5 bases and J by 11 bases, with 16 bases between them. Germline values: CDR1 SGHRS, CDR2 YFSETQ. CDR3 length: 12 residues. The CDR3 reads CASRINREVAFF. CDR3 nucleotides: TGCGCCAGCAGGATAAACCGAGAGGTGGCTTTCTTT.

This chain uses TRBV6-5 with TRBJ2-2, with D perhaps TRBD2 (5 bases). Germline V CDR1 and CDR2: MNHEY, SVGAGI. The CDR3 spans 15 residues. The V gene lost 10 bases and the J gene lost 1 base, with 16 bases spanning the gap. The CDR3: CAISKERLNTGELFF. CDR3 nucleotides: TGTGCCATCTCGAAGGAGCGGCTGAACACCGGGGAGCTGTTTTTT.

This sequence joins TRBV29-1 and TRBJ1-1; TRBD1 is a possible D gene (5 bases). From germline, CDR1 is SQVTM and CDR2 ANQGSEA. The V gene lost 4 bases and the J gene lost 6 bases, with 21 bases spanning the gap. The CDR3 length is 15 residues. DNA of the CDR3: TGCAGCGTTGTGGCCGGGGGGAGTGTGAGTTCTGAAGCTTTCTTT. Translated: CSVVAGGSVSSEAFF.

V gene TRBV5-6 combines with J gene TRBJ2-7; 7 nucleotides line up with TRBD1. Germline V gene sequence: CDR1 SGHDT, CDR2 YYEEEE. The trim removed 0 bases at V and 4 bases at J, leaving 10 bases unmatched. The CDR3 covers 16 residues. The DNA of the CDR3 is TGTGCCAGCAGCTTGGCCAGGGGGATGGGGTCGTACGAGCAGTACTTC. This codes for CASSLARGMGSYEQYF.